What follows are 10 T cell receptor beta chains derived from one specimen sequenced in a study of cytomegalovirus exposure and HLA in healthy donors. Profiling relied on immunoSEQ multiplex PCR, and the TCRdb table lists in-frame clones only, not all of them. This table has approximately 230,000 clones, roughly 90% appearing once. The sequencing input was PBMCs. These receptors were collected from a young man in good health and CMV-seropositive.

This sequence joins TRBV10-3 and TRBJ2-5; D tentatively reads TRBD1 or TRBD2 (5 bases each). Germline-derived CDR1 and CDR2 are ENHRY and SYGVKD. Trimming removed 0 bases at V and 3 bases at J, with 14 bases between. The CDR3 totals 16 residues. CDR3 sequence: CAISESRGVLEETQYF. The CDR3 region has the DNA TGTGCCATCAGTGAGTCGAGAGGGGTCCTGGAAGAGACCCAGTACTTC.

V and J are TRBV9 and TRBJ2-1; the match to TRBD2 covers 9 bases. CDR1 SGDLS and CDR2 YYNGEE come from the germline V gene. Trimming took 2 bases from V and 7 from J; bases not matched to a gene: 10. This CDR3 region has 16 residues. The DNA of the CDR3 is TGTGCCAGCAGCGTGATTAGCGGGAGAGGGGGGAATGAGCAGTTCTTC. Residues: CASSVISGRGGNEQFF.

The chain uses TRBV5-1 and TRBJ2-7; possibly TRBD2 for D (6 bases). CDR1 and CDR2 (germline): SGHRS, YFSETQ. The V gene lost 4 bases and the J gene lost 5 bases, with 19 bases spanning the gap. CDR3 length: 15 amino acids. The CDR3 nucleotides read TGCGCCAGCAGCCTATCTGGCGGGAATTCCCACGAGCAGTACTTC. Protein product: CASSLSGGNSHEQYF. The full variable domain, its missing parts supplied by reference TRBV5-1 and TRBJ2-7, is KAGVTQTPRYLIKTRGQQVTLSCSPISGHRSVSWYQQTPGQGLQFLFEYFSETQRNKGNFPGRFSGRQFSNSRSEMNVSTLELGDSALYLCASSLSGGNSHEQYFGPGTRLTVT.

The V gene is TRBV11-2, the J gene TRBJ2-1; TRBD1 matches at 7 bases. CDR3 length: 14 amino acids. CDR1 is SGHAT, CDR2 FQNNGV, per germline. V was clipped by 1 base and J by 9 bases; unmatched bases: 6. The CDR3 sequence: CASSLGPQGSEQFF. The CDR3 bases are TGTGCCAGCAGCTTAGGCCCACAGGGGAGTGAGCAGTTCTTC.

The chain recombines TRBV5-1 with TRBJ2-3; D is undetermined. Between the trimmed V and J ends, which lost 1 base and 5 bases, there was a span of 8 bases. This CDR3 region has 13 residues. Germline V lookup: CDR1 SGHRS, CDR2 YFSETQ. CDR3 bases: TGCGCCAGCAGCTTGATGGTGGGAGATACGCAGTATTTT. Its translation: CASSLMVGDTQYF.

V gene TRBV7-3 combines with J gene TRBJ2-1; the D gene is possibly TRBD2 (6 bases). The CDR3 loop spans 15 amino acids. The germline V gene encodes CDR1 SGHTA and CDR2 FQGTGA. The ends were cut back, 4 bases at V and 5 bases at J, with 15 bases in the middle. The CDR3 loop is CASSWGLGLNNEQFF. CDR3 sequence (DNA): TGTGCCAGCAGCTGGGGACTGGGGCTGAACAATGAGCAGTTCTTC.

The DNA for the CDR3 is TGTGCCAGCAGGGGGCCGGGACCGCAAGAGACCCAGTACTTC. Protein: CASRGPGPQETQYF. The chain has TRBV2 and TRBJ2-5, with D perhaps matching TRBD1 or TRBD2 (5 bases each). Deletions cut 6 bases from V and 2 bases from J, with 13 bases between. There are 14 residues in the CDR3. CDR1 is SNHLY, CDR2 FYNNEI, per germline.

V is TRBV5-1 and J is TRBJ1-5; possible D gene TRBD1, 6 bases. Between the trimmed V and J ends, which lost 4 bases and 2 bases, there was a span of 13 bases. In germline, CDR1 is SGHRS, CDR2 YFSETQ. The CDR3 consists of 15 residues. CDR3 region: CASSQGQNRNQPQHF. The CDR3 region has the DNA TGCGCCAGCAGCCAAGGACAGAACCGCAATCAGCCCCAGCATTTT.

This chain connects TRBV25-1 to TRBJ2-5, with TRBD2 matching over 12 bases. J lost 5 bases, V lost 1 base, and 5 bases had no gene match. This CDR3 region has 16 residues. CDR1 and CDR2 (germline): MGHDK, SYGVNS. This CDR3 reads CASSEFRLAGVETQYF. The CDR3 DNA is TGTGCCAGCAGTGAATTTAGACTAGCGGGAGTGGAGACCCAGTACTTC.

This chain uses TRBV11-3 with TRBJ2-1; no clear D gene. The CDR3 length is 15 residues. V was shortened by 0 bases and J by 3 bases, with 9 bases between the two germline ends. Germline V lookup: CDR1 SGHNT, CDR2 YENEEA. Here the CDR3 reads CASSLESTFYNEQFF. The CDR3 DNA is TGTGCCAGCAGCTTAGAATCGACCTTCTACAATGAGCAGTTCTTC.